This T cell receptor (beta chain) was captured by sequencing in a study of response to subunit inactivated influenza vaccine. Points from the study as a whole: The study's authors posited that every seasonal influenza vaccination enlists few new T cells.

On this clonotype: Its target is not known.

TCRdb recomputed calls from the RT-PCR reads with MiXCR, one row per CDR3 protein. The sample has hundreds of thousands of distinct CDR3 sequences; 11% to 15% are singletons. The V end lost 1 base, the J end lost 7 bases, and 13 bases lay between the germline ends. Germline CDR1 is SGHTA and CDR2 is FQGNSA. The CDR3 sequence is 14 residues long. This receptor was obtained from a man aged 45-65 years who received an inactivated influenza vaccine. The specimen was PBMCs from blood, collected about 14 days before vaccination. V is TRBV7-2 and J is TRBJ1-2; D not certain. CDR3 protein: CASSLVGTSGGYTF. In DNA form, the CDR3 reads TGTGCCAGCAGCTTAGTGGGAACGTCGGGTGGCTACACCTTC.